This T cell receptor beta chain was found in a study of T cell repertoires in cytomegalovirus infection (dated by TCRdb to the late 2010s). Study-wide context: Alongside well-studied HLA-B-restricted epitopes, the peptide stimulations were aimed at recently identified HLA-C-restricted CMV epitopes, whose presentation resists viral immunomodulation. Donor HLA type was relevant to the analysis, as public TCR beta signatures indicated carriage of CMV infection together with the matching HLA type. The full study reports these points: The ex vivo response was dominated by HLA-C-restricted CMV-specific TCR beta clonotypes, which also provided the single most frequent clonotype in two of eight donors. In both this cohort and an independent approximately 370-donor cohort, the cumulative frequency of public TCR beta family members distinguished carriers of CMV infection plus the relevant HLA type.

This clonotype was picked up many times. Its antigen target is currently unknown. No much larger clone exists at a distance of one base, and base qualities are not known. The sample's treatment or condition label, in plain terms: in vitro stimulation with specific CMV peptide epitopes to enrich CMV-specific T cells. Sequenced using an Illumina HiSeq 1500. TCRdb reworked the public reads: Q25 trimming with fastp, MiXCR clone assembly, productive beta chains retained. Duplicate CDR3 protein sequences are folded into a single record with the most common DNA and genes. The sample has approximately 390,000 distinct CDR3 sequences on record, approximately 30% of them singletons. The top ten hold approximately 15% of the sample. This sequence was found in a human donor in good health (CMV status not recorded). Some clones in this sample may be carry-over from other donors' samples. The specimen comprised cultured PBMCs, sampled from culture after CMV antigen stimulation.

The bases read TGTGCCAGCAGCCGGACAGGGACGAACACTGAAGCTTTCTTT. The encoded protein is CASSRTGTNTEAFF. The chain is assembled from TRBV7-3 and TRBJ1-1; 8 bases in between match TRBD1. For CDR1 and CDR2, the germline V gene lists SGHTA and FQGTGA. The CDR3 holds 14 amino acids from the cysteine to the phenylalanine. The only DNA kept is the CDR3, 42 bases in frame from the first base. Relative to germline, V is missing 5 bases and J is missing 1 base, with 3 bases of the junction outside any gene match.